This T cell receptor (beta chain) originates from a study of human T cells and chemical hapten exposure. For the study at large: Once 0.01% DPC had been applied to the upper back by patch test, readings were taken at 6 days.

The germline V and J ends were trimmed by 2 bases and 7 bases, with 14 bases remaining between them. CDR1 and CDR2 (germline): SGHDN, FVKESK. CDR3 length equals 15 residues. As to time point: patch test 1, 2 weeks after DPC sensitization. Treatment specified: therapeutic diphenylcyclopropenone sensitization with weekly scalp DPC. Each CDR3 protein is one row after TCRdb ran MiXCR on the RACE reads. The table has tens of thousands of distinct CDR3 sequences, roughly a tenth seen once; the top ten hold less than 15%. This clonotype originated in a middle-aged woman with alopecia areata. Some clones in this sample may be carry-over from other donors' samples. Material: whole blood, obtained in connection with sensitization to the hapten diphenylcyclopropenone (DPC). The chain joins TRBV14 to TRBJ1-4; perhaps TRBD1 as D (6 bases). The CDR3 DNA reads TGTGCCAGCAGCCAAATGGACAGAGCATTTGAAAAACTGTTTTTT. As protein: CASSQMDRAFEKLFF.